Listed here are 30 T cell receptor beta chains from one sample, sequenced in a study of Ad26.COV2.S vaccination and SARS-CoV-2 variants. Sample treatment: some 20 received Ad26.COV2.S at low or high dose, single or two shots; 5 received placebo; per-sample allocation not given. Material that was analyzed had been drawn on day 63 after the first vaccine or placebo injection. The table came from immunoSEQ multiplex PCR; TCRdb's copy has only in-frame clones and leaves some out. The sample records over 400,000 clones, 80% to 90% being singletons. The specimen comprised peripheral blood, sampled in a trial of Ad26.COV2.S vaccine versus placebo. Receptors were obtained from a person aged 18-65 years who received the Ad26.COV2.S COVID-19 vaccine or a placebo.

V and J are TRBV5-1 and TRBJ2-2; D is uncertain. The CDR3 runs 18 residues. V shed 3 bases and J shed 4 bases, with 22 bases lying between them. The germline CDR1 and CDR2 sequences are SGHRS and YFSETQ. CDR3 residues: CASSSPGRLPFGTGELFF. In DNA, the CDR3 is TGCGCCAGCAGCTCACCCGGACGACTCCCATTTGGCACCGGGGAGCTGTTTTTT.

The V call is TRBV20-1, the J call TRBJ1-2; D perhaps matches TRBD1 (5 bases). Deletions cut 4 bases from V and 3 bases from J, with 6 bases between. The germline V gene encodes CDR1 DFQATT and CDR2 SNEGSKA (reference sequence). The CDR3 is 11 residues long. The CDR3 sequence: CSAIRDYGYTF. CDR3 DNA: TGCAGTGCTATCAGGGACTATGGCTACACCTTC.

This chain uses TRBV11-3 with TRBJ1-6; D unresolved. CDR3 length: 15 residues. Germline values: CDR1 SGHNT, CDR2 YENEEA. Trimming shortened V by 5 bases and J by 7 bases, and 15 bases separated the two germline ends. The CDR3 DNA is TGTGCCAGCAGCCGGGAGTCGGGGTGGAATTCACCCCTCCACTTT. This gives the protein CASSRESGWNSPLHF.

This clone was observed a single time. The V gene is TRBV29-1, the J gene TRBJ2-2; 8 nucleotides line up with TRBD2. The CDR3 is 16 residues long. Per germline, CDR1 SQVTM and CDR2 ANQGSEA. V dropped 1 base and J dropped 6; count of bases not matched to a gene: 10. CDR3 in amino acids: CSVEGSFGGGPGELFF. CDR3 in DNA: TGCAGCGTTGAAGGTTCATTCGGGGGGGGCCCCGGGGAGCTGTTTTTT.

In its sample, this clone was seen a few times. V gene TRBV2 combines with J gene TRBJ1-6, with a tentative D call TRBD1 (5 bases). CDR3 length equals 13 residues. In germline, CDR1 is SNHLY, CDR2 FYNNEI. The germline V and J ends were trimmed by 9 bases and 11 bases, with 17 bases remaining between them. CDR3 residues: CARSRGVGAPLHF. In DNA, the CDR3 is TGTGCCAGGTCGCGGGGGGTTGGGGCACCCCTCCACTTT. Drawing the rest from reference TRBV2 and TRBJ1-6, the complete variable domain is EPEVTQTPSHQVTQMGQEVILRCVPISNHLYFYWYRQILGQKVEFLVSFYNNEISEKSEIFDDQFSVERPDGSNFTLKIRSTKLEDSAMYFCARSRGVGAPLHFGNGTRLTVT.

The gene calls are TRBV27 and TRBJ1-1, with D unresolved. Germline CDR1 and CDR2: MNHEY and SMNVEV (reference sequence). CDR3 length: 14 amino acids. Between the trimmed V and J ends, which lost 3 bases and 3 bases, there was a span of 11 bases. CDR3 protein: CASSFLNSYTEAFF. CDR3 coding DNA: TGTGCCAGCAGTTTCCTTAACAGCTACACTGAAGCTTTCTTT.

The V call is TRBV28, the J call TRBJ2-1, with a weak D call TRBD2 (5 bases). Germline V gene data show CDR1 as MDHEN and CDR2 as SYDVKM. This CDR3 contains 16 residues. Trimming took off 3 bases at V and 3 bases at J, with 15 bases between the two ends. In nucleotides, the CDR3 is TGTGCCAGCAGTTTCTGGAGCGGAGCCCTCTACAATGAGCAGTTCTTC. Translating gives CASSFWSGALYNEQFF. Together with reference TRBV28 and TRBJ2-1, the CDR3 gives the full variable domain: DVKVTQSSRYLVKRTGEKVFLECVQDMDHENMFWYRQDPGLGLRLIYFSYDVKMKEKGDIPEGYSVSREKKERFSLILESASTNQTSMYLCASSFWSGALYNEQFFGPGTRLTVL.

This chain connects TRBV28 to TRBJ1-2; 7 bases map to TRBD1. J lost 5 bases, V lost 4 bases, and 10 bases had no gene match. CDR1 and CDR2 from the germline V gene are MDHEN and SYDVKM. The CDR3 has 15 residues. The CDR3 DNA follows: TGTGCCAGCAGTTCCCCCCCCGGGACAGCTTATGGCTACACCTTC. It is translated as CASSSPPGTAYGYTF.

CDR3 amino acids: CASSLRNEQFF. DNA of the CDR3: TGTGCCAGCAGCCTTCGTAATGAGCAGTTCTTC. V gene TRBV3-1 (or the pseudogene TRBV3-2) combines with J gene TRBJ2-1; D is undetermined. V lost 4 bases and J lost 7, with 5 bases in between. Germline V CDR1 and CDR2: LGHDT, YNNKEL (reference sequence). This CDR3 contains 11 residues.

V is TRBV7-2 and J is TRBJ2-3, with 14 bases identical to TRBD2. Germline loops: CDR1 SGHTA, CDR2 FQGNSA. The CDR3 loop spans 15 amino acids. With 6 bases clipped from V and 6 bases from J, the junction kept 5 bases outside the gene matches. CDR3 DNA sequence: TGTGCCAGCAGAAGACTAGCGGGAGGGCCGGATACGCAGTATTTT. This gives the protein CASRRLAGGPDTQYF.

In regard to this clone: A read error may produce the germline difference seen at one junction end. V is TRBV7-9 and J is TRBJ2-5, with D perhaps assigned TRBD1 or TRBD2 (5 bases each). Germline lookup yields CDR1 SEHNR and CDR2 FQNEAQ (reference sequence). This CDR3 comprises 13 residues. The CDR3 spells CASSLEGAGRVDF. CDR3 DNA sequence: TGTGCCAGCAGCTTGGAAGGGGCGGGTAGGGTGGACTTC.

As DNA, the CDR3 is TGTGCCAGCAGCTCGCAGAGAGAGACCCAGTACTTC. Its protein is CASSSQRETQYF. The chain uses TRBV5-8 and TRBJ2-5, with D hard to call. Germline V gene data show CDR1 as SGHTS and CDR2 as YDEGEE. The CDR3 is made up of 12 amino acids. Trimming took 3 bases from V and 4 from J, leaving 7 bases between them.

The chain employs TRBV6-5 and TRBJ2-7; 9 bases fit TRBD2. The germline gives CDR1 MNHEY, CDR2 SVGAGI. V was pared by 6 bases and J by 3 bases, with 9 bases of the junction left unmatched. CDR3 length equals 15 residues. The CDR3 here is CASSRSRRGGYEQYF. Written as DNA, the CDR3 is TGTGCCAGCAGCCGGTCAAGGCGGGGGGGCTACGAGCAGTACTTC.

The chain combines TRBV12-3 or TRBV12-4 with TRBJ2-2; unclear D gene. CDR3 length: 12 residues. Trimming took 6 bases from V and 9 from J, leaving 11 bases between them. The CDR3 loop is CASSQPARELFF. The CDR3 DNA reads as TGTGCCAGCAGCCAACCGGCCCGGGAGCTGTTTTTT.

The CDR3 sequence is CASSQELAGGYNEQFF. The CDR3 DNA follows: TGTGCCAGCAGCCAAGAACTAGCGGGCGGCTACAATGAGCAGTTCTTC. The genes are TRBV4-2 and TRBJ2-1, with TRBD2 identical over 9 bases. V was clipped by 0 bases and J by 3 bases; unmatched bases: 3. Germline loops: CDR1 LGHNA, CDR2 YNFKEQ. The CDR3 has 16 residues.

The gene calls are TRBV5-6 and TRBJ2-7; 10 bases map to TRBD1. The CDR3 covers 14 residues. V was clipped by 5 bases and J by 6 bases; unmatched bases: 8. Germline values: CDR1 SGHDT, CDR2 YYEEEE. CDR3 in amino acids: CASSFETGGFEQYF. The CDR3 DNA reads as TGTGCCAGCAGTTTCGAGACAGGGGGCTTCGAGCAGTACTTC. Drawing the rest from reference TRBV5-6 and TRBJ2-7, the complete variable domain is DAGVTQSPTHLIKTRGQQVTLRCSPKSGHDTVSWYQQALGQGPQFIFQYYEEEERQRGNFPDRFSGHQFPNYSSELNVNALLLGDSALYLCASSFETGGFEQYFGPGTRLTVT.

The gene calls are TRBV7-9 and TRBJ1-2; TRBD1 matches 11 bases. The germline CDR1 and CDR2 sequences are SEHNR and FQNEAQ (reference sequence). V shed 1 base, J shed 5 bases, and the junction held 6 bases outside the gene matches. This CDR3 is built from 16 residues. The CDR3 spells CASSLGTGGLTYGYTF. DNA of the CDR3: TGTGCCAGCAGCTTAGGGACAGGGGGCCTCACTTATGGCTACACCTTC.

The genes are TRBV6-2 or TRBV6-3 and TRBJ2-3; D not resolved. The CDR3 spans 15 residues. CDR1 and CDR2 (germline): MNHEY, SVGEGT. Trimming removed 5 bases at V and 2 bases at J, with 14 bases between. The CDR3 sequence: CASSTGLTLTDTQYF. DNA for the CDR3: TGTGCCAGCAGTACTGGCCTCACCCTCACAGATACGCAGTATTTT.

J is TRBJ1-1 and V is TRBV5-4, with D perhaps TRBD1 (5 bases). V lost 3 bases, J lost 0 bases, and 12 bases lay in between. The germline CDR1 and CDR2 sequences are SGHNT and YYREEE (reference sequence). CDR3 size: 15 residues. The chain's CDR3 is CASSSPQGMNTEAFF. CDR3 nucleotides: TGTGCCAGCAGCTCCCCCCAGGGAATGAACACTGAAGCTTTCTTT.

The rearrangement joins TRBV5-1 to TRBJ2-7, with D possibly TRBD2 on 6 matching bases. Between the trimmed V and J ends, which lost 5 bases and 3 bases, there was a span of 18 bases. The germline V gene has CDR1 SGHRS and CDR2 YFSETQ. The CDR3 is 15 amino acids. CDR3 protein: CASRGGVGHLYEQYV. CDR3 DNA: TGCGCCAGCAGGGGCGGGGTTGGACACCTCTACGAGCAGTACGTC.

The table lists this clone with a count of one. The gene calls are TRBV7-9 and TRBJ2-2; possible D gene TRBD2, 6 bases. The CDR3 totals 16 residues. V was trimmed by 5 bases and J by 0 bases, leaving 13 bases between them. CDR1 and CDR2 (germline): SEHNR, FQNEAQ (reference sequence). DNA of the CDR3: TGTGCCAGCAGCCAAATGGCGGGAACGAACACCGGGGAGCTGTTTTTT. It codes for CASSQMAGTNTGELFF.

This chain uses TRBV14 with TRBJ1-2, with D uncertain. The CDR3 spans 14 residues. Trimming removed 2 bases at V and 5 bases at J, with 12 bases between. Germline V gene lookup returns CDR1 SGHDN and CDR2 FVKESK. The CDR3 bases are TGTGCCAGCAGCCAACAACGGTCCTCTTATGGCTACACCTTC. Protein product: CASSQQRSSYGYTF.

The rearrangement links TRBV4-1 to TRBJ2-5; perhaps TRBD1 as D (5 bases). CDR1 is MGHRA, CDR2 YSYEKL, per germline. The ends were cut back, 4 bases at V and 5 bases at J, with 17 bases in the middle. This CDR3 is built from 15 residues. The CDR3 DNA reads as TGCGCCAGCAGCCGGGGCAGGTCCCCTGGGGAGACCCAGTACTTC. It translates to CASSRGRSPGETQYF.

The chain employs TRBV4-1 and TRBJ2-3, with D tentatively TRBD1 (5 bases). Germline CDR1 MGHRA, CDR2 YSYEKL. V lost 6 bases, J lost 0 bases, and 13 bases lay in between. The CDR3 has 15 amino acids. As DNA, the CDR3 is TGCGCCAGCAGTCTCACAGGCTCTAGCACAGATACGCAGTATTTT. Protein: CASSLTGSSTDTQYF.

This chain links TRBV9 with TRBJ1-4; TRBD1 might be the D (5 bases). Germline V lookup: CDR1 SGDLS, CDR2 YYNGEE. The CDR3 covers 15 residues. V lost 1 base and J 5 bases, leaving 12 bases between the germline ends. CDR3 DNA sequence: TGTGCCAGCAGCGTAAACACAGGCCTAAATGAAAAACTGTTTTTT. It is translated as CASSVNTGLNEKLFF. Full variable domain (missing parts from reference TRBV9 and TRBJ1-4): DSGVTQTPKHLITATGQRVTLRCSPRSGDLSVYWYQQSLDQGLQFLIQYYNGEERAKGNILERFSAQQFPDLHSELNLSSLELGDSALYFCASSVNTGLNEKLFFGSGTQLSVL.

The gene calls are TRBV24-1 and TRBJ2-5, with D hard to call. V lost 4 bases and J lost 1, with 12 bases in between. Germline V lookup: CDR1 KGHDR, CDR2 SFDVKD. CDR3 length equals 15 residues. The CDR3 loop is CATSESRDAQETQYF. The CDR3 coding sequence is TGTGCCACCAGTGAGTCGCGAGATGCCCAAGAGACCCAGTACTTC.

In its sample, this clone was seen a few times. The chain recombines TRBV27 with TRBJ1-1; weak D call: TRBD1 (5 bases). Between the trimmed V and J ends, which lost 4 bases and 6 bases, there was a span of 15 bases. CDR3 length: 14 residues. In germline, CDR1 is MNHEY, CDR2 SMNVEV (reference sequence). The CDR3 region has the DNA TGTGCCAGCAGTTCGTCAGGGAGCCTGGCTGAAGCTTTCTTT. Its protein is CASSSSGSLAEAFF.

V gene TRBV27 combines with J gene TRBJ2-1, with D unclear. From germline, CDR1 is MNHEY and CDR2 SMNVEV (reference sequence). The CDR3 has 13 residues. The V end was cut by 3 bases, the J end by 4 bases, with 7 bases between. The CDR3 DNA is TGTGCCAGCAGTTTGGCCAGGTACAATGAGCAGTTCTTC. Its protein product is CASSLARYNEQFF.

The gene calls are TRBV6-6 and TRBJ1-5; D ambiguous. This CDR3 is built from 13 residues. V was shortened by 6 bases and J by 0 bases, with 6 bases between the two germline ends. Germline values: CDR1 MNHNY, CDR2 SVGAGI (reference sequence). DNA of the CDR3: TGTGCCAGCAGGAGGGATAGCAATCAGCCCCAGCATTTT. This encodes CASRRDSNQPQHF.

The V and J genes are TRBV4-3 and TRBJ2-1, with TRBD2 matching over 9 bases. CDR3 size: 15 residues. Trimming cost V 0 bases and J 15 bases; bases outside gene matches: 12. The germline V gene encodes CDR1 LGHNA and CDR2 YSLEER. DNA for the CDR3: TGCGCCAGCAGCCAAGATCTAGGACTAGCGCCCTTTCTGTTCTTC. Residues: CASSQDLGLAPFLFF.